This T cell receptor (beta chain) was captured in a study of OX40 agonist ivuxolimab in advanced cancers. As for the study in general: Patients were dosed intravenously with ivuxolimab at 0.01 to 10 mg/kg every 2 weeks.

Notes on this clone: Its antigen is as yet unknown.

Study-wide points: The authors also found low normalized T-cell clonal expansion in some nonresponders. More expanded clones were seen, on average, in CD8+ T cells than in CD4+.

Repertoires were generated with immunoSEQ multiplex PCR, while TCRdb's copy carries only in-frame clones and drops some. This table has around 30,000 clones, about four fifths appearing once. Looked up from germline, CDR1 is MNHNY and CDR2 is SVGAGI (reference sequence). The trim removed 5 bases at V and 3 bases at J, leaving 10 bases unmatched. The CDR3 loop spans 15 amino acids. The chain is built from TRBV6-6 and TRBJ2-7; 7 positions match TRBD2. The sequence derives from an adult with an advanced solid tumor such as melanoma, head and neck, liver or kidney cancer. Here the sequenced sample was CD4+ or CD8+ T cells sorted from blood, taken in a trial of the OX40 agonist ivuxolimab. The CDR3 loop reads CASSARVGGVYEQYF. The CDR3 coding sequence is TGTGCCAGCAGTGCCCGCGTGGGGGGGGTCTACGAGCAGTACTTC.